A single sample is the source of the 9 T cell receptor beta chains below, sequenced in a study of OX40 agonist ivuxolimab in advanced cancers. TCRdb's table, derived via immunoSEQ multiplex PCR, lists solely in-frame clones and lacks some. The sample carries roughly 66,000 clones, 80% to 85% recorded once. The sequenced sample was CD4+ or CD8+ T cells sorted from blood, obtained in a trial of the OX40 agonist ivuxolimab. The receptors derive from an adult with an advanced solid tumor such as melanoma, head and neck, liver or kidney cancer.

The sample holds one count of this clone. This sequence joins TRBV7-6 and TRBJ2-1; perhaps TRBD2 as D (6 bases). The germline CDR1 and CDR2 sequences are SGHVS and FNYEAQ. CDR3 length: 16 residues. V shed 0 bases and J shed 0 bases, with 9 bases lying between them. CDR3 sequence: CASSLAGLSSYNEQFF. CDR3 DNA sequence: TGTGCCAGCAGCTTAGCGGGACTGAGCTCCTACAATGAGCAGTTCTTC.

The genes are TRBV18 and TRBJ2-5; 10 bases line up with TRBD2. Per germline, CDR1 KGHSH and CDR2 LQKENI. The CDR3 length is 15 residues. With V trimmed by 4 bases and J by 5 bases, 7 bases remained unmatched. The CDR3 protein is CASSLLAGERETQYF. For the CDR3, the DNA is TGTGCCAGCTCACTTCTAGCGGGAGAACGGGAGACCCAGTACTTC. The full variable domain, its missing parts supplied by reference TRBV18 and TRBJ2-5, is NAGVMQNPRHLVRRRGQEARLRCSPMKGHSHVYWYRQLPEEGLKFMVYLQKENIIDESGMPKERFSAEFPKEGPSILRIQQVVRGDSAAYFCASSLLAGERETQYFGPGTRLLVL.

The chain is built from TRBV6-4 and TRBJ2-7, with D possibly matching TRBD2 (5 bases). The CDR3 has 16 amino acids. Germline CDR1 is MRHNA and CDR2 is SNTAGT. Trimming shortened V by 2 bases and J by 0 bases, and 14 bases separated the two germline ends. The CDR3 sequence is CASSDRGLRSSYEQYF. Written as DNA, the CDR3 is TGTGCCAGCAGTGACCGCGGGCTTAGGAGCTCCTACGAGCAGTACTTC.

The chain combines TRBV6-1 with TRBJ2-5; D may be TRBD2 (5 bases). Germline CDR1 and CDR2: MNHNS and SASEGT. V lost 9 bases to trimming and J lost 4 bases, with 21 bases between them. This CDR3 contains 15 residues. The DNA of the CDR3 is TGTGCCAGTACCGTCTCCCTCTTCGGAGGAGAGACCCAGTACTTC. Protein: CASTVSLFGGETQYF.

The chain uses TRBV7-6 and TRBJ2-1, with 8 bases fitting TRBD1. Germline trimming cut 4 bases from V and 4 bases from J; bases unmatched to any gene: 12. The CDR3 covers 17 residues. Germline lookup yields CDR1 SGHVS and CDR2 FNYEAQ. CDR3 residues: CASSSFSGTGSYNEQFF. The DNA for the CDR3 is TGTGCCAGCAGCTCCTTCTCCGGGACAGGAAGTTACAATGAGCAGTTCTTC.

The rearrangement links TRBV5-1 to TRBJ2-1; 11 nucleotides match TRBD2. V trimming: 1 base; J trimming: 4 bases; junction bases outside the gene matches: 4. The CDR3 loop spans 16 amino acids. Per the germline V gene, CDR1 is SGHRS and CDR2 is YFSETQ. The CDR3 DNA reads as TGCGCCAGCAGCTTGCGTAGCGGGAGGGAATACAATGAGCAGTTCTTC. Its protein product is CASSLRSGREYNEQFF.

V gene TRBV19 combines with J gene TRBJ2-7; perhaps D is TRBD1 or TRBD2 (6 bases each). The V gene's germline CDR1 is LNHDA and CDR2 SQIVND (reference sequence). Trimming removed 3 bases from V and 2 bases from J, with 11 bases in between. The CDR3 runs 14 residues. Here the CDR3 DNA reads TGTGCCAGTAGTATCGAGGGGGGTCCCTACGAGCAGTACTTC. Encoded protein: CASSIEGGPYEQYF.

This chain joins TRBV19 and TRBJ1-1, with D unclear. Trimming cost V 3 bases and J 5 bases, with 16 bases left between them. The CDR3 length is 15 residues. The germline V gene encodes CDR1 LNHDA and CDR2 SQIVND (reference sequence). CDR3 amino acids: CASSMRAAGGTEAFF. CDR3 bases: TGTGCCAGTAGTATGCGAGCCGCGGGTGGGACTGAAGCTTTCTTT.

The chain links TRBV25-1 to TRBJ2-2; D is unresolved. In germline, CDR1 is MGHDK, CDR2 SYGVNS. CDR3 length: 13 residues. The V and J ends lost 5 bases and 7 bases respectively, with 11 bases between them. This CDR3 is CASSPQFVGELFF. The CDR3 region has the DNA TGTGCCAGCAGTCCTCAATTCGTCGGGGAGCTGTTTTTT.